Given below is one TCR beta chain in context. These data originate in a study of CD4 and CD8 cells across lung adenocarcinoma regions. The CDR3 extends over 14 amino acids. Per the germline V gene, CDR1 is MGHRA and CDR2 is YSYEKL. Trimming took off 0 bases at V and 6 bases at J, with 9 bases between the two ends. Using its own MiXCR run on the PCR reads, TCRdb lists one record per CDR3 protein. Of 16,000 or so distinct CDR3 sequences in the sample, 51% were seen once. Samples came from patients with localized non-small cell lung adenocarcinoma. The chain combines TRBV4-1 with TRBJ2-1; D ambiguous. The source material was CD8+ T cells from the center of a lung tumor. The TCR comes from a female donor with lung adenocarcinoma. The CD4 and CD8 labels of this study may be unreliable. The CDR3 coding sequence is TGCGCCAGCAGCCAAGAGACTCCATCCAATGAGCAGTTCTTC. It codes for CASSQETPSNEQFF.